Reported below is one T cell receptor beta chain. Its antigen specificity is not known. Base qualities were left out, and no much larger clone turns up one base away. The data were taken from a study of shared clonotypes between healthy human individuals (dated by TCRdb to the early 2020s). Context from the whole study: A couple of women and a few men aged 18 to 49 years were included in the cohort. Blood TCR repertoires of several healthy adults were deeply sequenced to estimate repertoire size and the extent of clonotype sharing between individuals. For each donor, CD4 naive and CD4 memory were each given three plates, CD8 naive was given two plates, and CD8 memory was given one plate. Leukapheresis yielded between about 0.94 and 10 billion PBMCs per donor. To increase sequencing depth and limit assay-specific biases, TCR repertoire library preparation and sequencing were carried out by different laboratories using diverse techniques. Overall study results and their limits: Rarefaction of sorted-subset datasets indicated incomplete sequencing despite the large sequencing depth. Sampling was restricted to blood, and TCR repertoires in tissues likely differ from the TCR repertoires found in blood. Compared with non-shared clonotypes, the clonotypes found in all four sorted-subset donors had higher generation probabilities. Based on pairwise subsampling, the degree of clonotype sharing among donors was expected to be affected by sequencing depth. When a few donors were compared, the shared fraction of clonotypes was around 4.6% for naive CD4, 3.5% to 4% for naive CD8, 2.3% for memory CD4, and less than 0.5% for memory CD8. Because the study included only a small number of donors, the genetic and exposure-history diversity represented was limited. Naive subsets generally had larger estimated clonotype richness than memory subsets.

Using the deep immunoSEQ assay, multiplex PCR amplified TCR CDR3 regions from genomic DNA. Extracted genomic DNA from each cell subset was spread evenly across all wells of several immunoSEQ 96-well plates, with each plate serving as a replicate. Each replicate PCR for sorted subsets received roughly 0.2 ug genomic DNA, equal to tens of thousands of T cell genomes. The purified libraries were quantified using a Qubit 3.0 fluorometer, sized with a Bioanalyzer 2100, and then quantified again using the KAPA Library Quantification kit. Every immunoSEQ 96-well plate was sequenced on a dedicated single-read 150-cycle Illumina NextSeq 550 flow cell. Concerning the study's data processing: Because the immunoSEQ output included only junctional sequences and no quality scores, the filtering could not be the same as the filtering used for full-length reads. To assign V/J genes and CDR3, sequences were annotated against IMGT germline references using PyIR, a Python wrapper for IgBLAST v1.9. Reads were removed for weak V/J assignments (E-value above 1e-6), missing CDR3, stop codons, out-of-frame junctions, or ambiguous translated residues. A V3J clonotype was defined by an identical inferred V gene, J gene, and CDR3 amino acid sequence. Percentage overlap between repertoires was computed as shared unique clonotypes divided by the size of the smaller repertoire. Repertoire richness was assessed with RTK rarefaction, the Chao1 estimator, and Recon v2.1 estimates of unobserved clonotypes. OLGA was used to compute generation probabilities for all TCRbeta clonotypes that the gDNA method yielded from a handful of donors. As stored in TCRdb, this immuneACCESS dataset retains in-frame rearrangements with V and J assigned. A fraction of the clones does not appear; measured against another copy, unresolved V genes explain less than half of the discrepancy, and the remainder lacks a known reason. Clone size and V and J calls were adopted from that table, with D and trimming inferred from the DNA. The sample table contains under 700,000 clones; only one count was recorded for 95% of them. Around 0.12% of the sample belongs to the ten largest clones.

The CDR3 starts with the cysteine, ends with the phenylalanine, and has 15 residues. Only the CDR3 DNA stays, 45 bases, in frame from base 1. V trim: 4 bases; J trim: 0 bases; unmatched bases: 4. Sequences SGHAT (CDR1) and FQNNGV (CDR2) are obtained from the germline V gene. CD8 naive samples were obtained by positive selection for CCR7 among CD45RO-negative cells, yielding a CD45RA+CCR7+ population from which TemRA cells were excluded. The donors were healthy, HIV-negative adults who had no recently reported acute infections or vaccinations. Every donor was a Caucasian adult living in Nashville, Tennessee, USA. After blood collection by leukapheresis, PBMCs were isolated using Ficoll-Histopaque density gradient centrifugation and then cryopreserved in the vapor phase of liquid nitrogen. Analytical flow cytometry was used to check the purity and quantity of each magnetically sorted T cell population. Genomic DNA was isolated from every sorted fraction and measured by UV absorbance on a Nanodrop 2000c.

The source material was naive CD8+ T cells sorted from blood. Reading the label with the study, this specimen's cell subset or site is: CD45RA+CCR7+. The rearranged chain carries TRBV11-2 and TRBJ2-3, and TRBD1 aligns with 7 junction nucleotides. This receptor was obtained from a woman aged 25 to 39 in good health. CDR3 loop: CASSSGQTSTDTQYF. The DNA reads as follows: TGTGCCAGCAGCTCGGGACAGACTAGCACAGATACGCAGTATTTT.